These 22 T cell receptor beta chains were sequenced from one sample in a study of T-cell memory formation after mild COVID-19. TCRdb re-analysed the 5' RACE reads in MiXCR, keeping a single row per CDR3 protein. The table shows approximately 250,000 distinct CDR3 sequences, with about 17% occurring only once. Sequenced: PBMCs or a T cell subset sorted from them (not recorded which). The receptors derive from a man younger than 35 who had mild COVID-19 (a few samples of this study predate the infection). Cell type and time point are not known.

This clonotype showed up many times. This sequence joins TRBV5-1 and TRBJ1-1; tentatively, D is TRBD1 (6 bases). The length of the CDR3 is 14 residues. Germline assignment: CDR1 SGHRS and CDR2 YFSETQ. V lost 7 bases to trimming and J lost 1 base, with 14 bases between them. In DNA form, the CDR3 reads TGCGCCAGCGGACCTGACAGGACGAACACTGAAGCTTTCTTT. It codes for CASGPDRTNTEAFF.

The V gene is TRBV9, the J gene TRBJ2-7, with unresolved D. Looked up from germline, CDR1 is SGDLS and CDR2 is YYNGEE. V was clipped by 4 bases and J by 4 bases, with 12 bases between them. The CDR3 contains 13 residues. The CDR3 spells CASSPPLGYEQYF. The CDR3, as DNA: TGTGCCAGCAGCCCCCCTCTGGGTTACGAGCAGTACTTC.

Here the CDR3 reads CSADRQRGGYTF. CDR3 sequence (DNA): TGCAGCGCCGACAGGCAGAGGGGAGGCTACACCTTC. The chain uses TRBV29-1 and TRBJ1-2; tentative D call: TRBD1 (6 bases). The germline V and J ends were trimmed by 7 bases and 8 bases, with 17 bases remaining between them. This CDR3 has 12 residues. From germline, CDR1 is SQVTM and CDR2 ANQGSEA.

This clonotype was detected ten times or more. This sequence joins TRBV10-3 and TRBJ2-3; TRBD2 is a possible D gene (5 bases). Trimming took off 10 bases at V and 2 bases at J, with 16 bases between the two ends. The CDR3 loop spans 14 amino acids. Germline CDR1 reads ENHRY; CDR2 reads SYGVKD. In nucleotides, the CDR3 is TGTGCCACCCTCGGGGAGCCCTCCACAGATACGCAGTATTTT. Amino acid sequence: CATLGEPSTDTQYF.

The sample holds a few counts of this clonotype. V and J are TRBV12-3 or TRBV12-4 and TRBJ1-6, with D hard to call. This CDR3 contains 16 residues. The V and J ends lost 4 bases and 4 bases respectively, with 14 bases between them. CDR3: CASSSGRTDYNSPLHF. The CDR3 DNA sequence: TGTGCCAGCAGTTCCGGGAGGACGGATTATAATTCACCCCTCCACTTT.

Only a few counts were recorded for this clonotype. This sequence joins TRBV6-5 and TRBJ2-5; D gene unclear. Per the germline V gene, CDR1 is MNHEY and CDR2 is SVGAGI. V lost 6 bases and J lost 4, with 12 bases in between. This CDR3 is built from 13 residues. Written as DNA, the CDR3 is TGTGCCAGCAGCCGAGGCCCGGGAGAGACCCAGTACTTC. Translated, it gives CASSRGPGETQYF.

This clonotype was found a few times. The V and J genes are TRBV10-3 and TRBJ2-7; D may be TRBD2 (6 bases). This CDR3 is 14 amino acids long. Germline V gene lookup returns CDR1 ENHRY and CDR2 SYGVKD. Trimming shortened V by 4 bases and J by 2 bases, and 12 bases separated the two germline ends. The CDR3 region is CAISGGRRAYEQYF. The CDR3 coding sequence is TGTGCCATCAGTGGGGGCCGGAGGGCCTACGAGCAGTACTTC.

This clonotype was recorded at least ten times. This chain joins TRBV5-1 and TRBJ1-5, with D possibly matching TRBD1 (6 bases). The V and J ends lost 4 bases and 6 bases respectively, with 14 bases between them. This CDR3 is built from 14 residues. CDR1 is SGHRS and CDR2 is YFSETQ in the germline V gene. The CDR3 DNA is TGCGCCAGCAGCCTTCTGGGGGCCGGTCAGCCCCAGCATTTT. It translates to CASSLLGAGQPQHF.

In its sample, this clonotype was seen many times. The V and J genes are TRBV7-2 and TRBJ2-5, with no clear D. Trimming removed 5 bases from V and 4 bases from J, with 5 bases in between. This CDR3 contains 11 residues. CDR1 is SGHTA, CDR2 FQGNSA, per germline. This CDR3 is CASSEVETQYF. The CDR3 nucleotides are TGTGCCAGCAGCGAGGTAGAGACCCAGTACTTC.

The genes are TRBV12-3 or TRBV12-4 and TRBJ2-3, with 9 bases identical to TRBD2. This CDR3 has 14 amino acids. J gave up 5 bases and V 6 bases, and 6 bases lay outside the gene matches. The CDR3 loop is CASSRGGGGDTQYF. The CDR3 nucleotides are TGTGCCAGCAGCCGCGGGGGGGGCGGAGATACGCAGTATTTT.

The table lists this clonotype with many counts. V is TRBV4-2 and J is TRBJ2-1; either TRBD1 or TRBD2 may fit D (5 bases each). Germline V CDR1 and CDR2: LGHNA, YNFKEQ. CDR3 size: 15 residues. V gave up 0 bases and J gave up 6 bases, with 12 bases separating them. The CDR3: CASSQDMGEGNEQFF. CDR3 nucleotides: TGTGCCAGCAGCCAAGATATGGGGGAAGGCAATGAGCAGTTCTTC.

This chain uses TRBV4-1 with TRBJ1-5; no clear D gene. Germline CDR1 is MGHRA and CDR2 is YSYEKL. The ends were cut back, 1 base at V and 0 bases at J, with 7 bases in the middle. The CDR3 is made up of 15 amino acids. CDR3 DNA sequence: TGCGCCAGCAGCCAAGGCCTTCATAGCAATCAGCCCCAGCATTTT. Protein product: CASSQGLHSNQPQHF.

The rearrangement uses TRBV7-2 and TRBJ2-5, with 11 bases that match TRBD2. Losses at the gene ends were 5 bases for V and 4 bases for J; bases not matched to a gene: 9. This CDR3 region has 16 residues. Looked up from germline, CDR1 is SGHTA and CDR2 is FQGNSA. CDR3 nucleotide sequence: TGTGCCAGCAGCCCCTTTAGCGGGGGGGCCTTAGAGACCCAGTACTTC. Protein: CASSPFSGGALETQYF. Using reference TRBV7-2 and TRBJ2-5 for the parts outside the CDR3, the full variable domain is GAGVSQSPSNKVTEKGKDVELRCDPISGHTALYWYRQSLGQGLEFLIYFQGNSAPDKSGLPSDRFSAERTGGSVSTLTIQRTQQEDSAVYLCASSPFSGGALETQYFGPGTRLLVL.

The chain has TRBV4-2 and TRBJ1-4; 8 bases fit TRBD1. The CDR3 spans 16 residues. The trim removed 4 bases at V and 3 bases at J, leaving 7 bases unmatched. The germline V gene has CDR1 LGHNA and CDR2 YNFKEQ. CDR3 sequence: CASSLGQAGPNEKLFF. CDR3 bases: TGTGCCAGCAGCCTGGGACAGGCCGGTCCTAATGAAAAACTGTTTTTT.

Ten or more counts support this clonotype. The chain couples TRBV12-3 or TRBV12-4 to TRBJ1-2; 8 nucleotides line up with TRBD1. V gave up 3 bases and J gave up 2 bases; unmatched junction bases: 11. The CDR3 contains 17 residues. CDR3: CASSFLLYRGKNYGYTF. CDR3 bases: TGTGCCAGCAGTTTCCTTCTCTACAGGGGGAAGAACTATGGCTACACCTTC.

This chain connects TRBV12-3 or TRBV12-4 to TRBJ2-2, with TRBD2 matching over 16 bases. The V gene end was trimmed by 3 bases and the J gene end by 8 bases; junction bases not matched to a gene: 3. The CDR3 is 16 amino acids. CDR3 in amino acids: CASSFGTSGGVGELFF. CDR3 bases: TGTGCCAGCAGTTTCGGGACTAGCGGGGGGGTTGGGGAGCTGTTTTTT.

This clonotype has at least ten counts. The chain is built from TRBV5-1 and TRBJ2-3; D is ambiguous. The CDR3 extends over 14 amino acids. Germline values: CDR1 SGHRS, CDR2 YFSETQ. V shed 4 bases and J shed 4 bases, with 13 bases lying between them. CDR3 sequence reads: CASSRTLVPDTQYF. The CDR3 coding sequence is TGCGCCAGCAGCCGAACGTTAGTCCCAGATACGCAGTATTTT. Combining the CDR3 with reference TRBV5-1 and TRBJ2-3 gives the whole variable domain KAGVTQTPRYLIKTRGQQVTLSCSPISGHRSVSWYQQTPGQGLQFLFEYFSETQRNKGNFPGRFSGRQFSNSRSEMNVSTLELGDSALYLCASSRTLVPDTQYFGPGTRLTVL.

This clonotype was seen a few times. The rearrangement uses TRBV18 and TRBJ1-5, with a weak D call TRBD1 (5 bases). Germline assignment: CDR1 KGHSH and CDR2 LQKENI. The CDR3 consists of 14 residues. Trimming removed 6 bases from V and 4 bases from J, with 13 bases in between. The CDR3 DNA follows: TGTGCCAGCTCGACGATCGAGGGGAATCAGCCCCAGCATTTT. It encodes CASSTIEGNQPQHF.

The chain links TRBV27 to TRBJ2-1; TRBD1 matches 9 bases. Germline V gene sequence: CDR1 MNHEY, CDR2 SMNVEV (reference sequence). Trimming cost V 0 bases and J 6 bases; bases outside gene matches: 3. The CDR3 is made up of 15 amino acids. CDR3 loop: CASSLSQGALNEQFF. CDR3 nucleotide sequence: TGTGCCAGCAGTTTATCACAGGGGGCCCTCAATGAGCAGTTCTTC.

V and J are TRBV7-8 and TRBJ2-5; TRBD1 matches 12 bases. Unmatched junction bases numbered 8, after V lost 5 bases and J lost 4 bases. The CDR3 has 16 residues. CDR1 and CDR2 from the germline V gene are SGHVS and FQNEAQ. CDR3 sequence: CASSLGTGGSRETQYF. DNA of the CDR3: TGTGCCAGCAGCCTAGGGACAGGGGGCTCGAGAGAGACCCAGTACTTC.

V and J are TRBV28 and TRBJ2-2; either TRBD1 or TRBD2 may supply D (6 bases each). Germline CDR1 and CDR2: MDHEN and SYDVKM. The CDR3 is 17 residues long. The V gene lost 3 bases and the J gene lost 4 bases, with 18 bases spanning the gap. CDR3 sequence reads: CASSFLGRGPLTGELFF. The CDR3 nucleotides are TGTGCCAGCAGTTTCCTTGGACGGGGGCCCCTCACCGGGGAGCTGTTTTTT.

This clonotype was seen ten or more times. The genes are TRBV6-6 and TRBJ1-2; 7 bases match TRBD1. Germline V CDR1 and CDR2: MNHNY, SVGAGI (reference sequence). The CDR3 loop spans 12 amino acids. The V segment lost 5 bases and the J segment 8 bases; nucleotides outside the gene matches: 5. CDR3 sequence (DNA): TGTGCCAGCAGTCCCCAGGGGGGCGGCTACACCTTC. Translation: CASSPQGGGYTF.